This T cell receptor (beta chain) was recorded in a study of radiotherapy plus CTLA-4 blockade in lung cancer. On the study more broadly: 15% to 20% of patients responded objectively, and around 32% achieved disease control.

TCRdb's copy holds only in-frame clones and misses some; the assay was immunoSEQ multiplex PCR. The data show tens of thousands of clones, around 80% seen once. CDR1 and CDR2 from the germline V gene are SGHRS and YFSETQ. The V and J ends lost 1 base and 4 bases, in that order; junction bases with no gene match: 11. The CDR3 length is 17 residues. The sequence was obtained from a human donor with non-small cell lung cancer who had a complete response to radiotherapy plus ipilimumab. The starting material was peripheral blood, obtained from a patient treated with radiotherapy plus ipilimumab. This sequence joins TRBV5-1 and TRBJ2-3; 8 nucleotides line up with TRBD2. CDR3 sequence reads: CASSLSSSGGGPDTQYF. CDR3 sequence (DNA): TGCGCCAGCAGCTTGTCATCCAGCGGCGGGGGGCCAGATACGCAGTATTTT.